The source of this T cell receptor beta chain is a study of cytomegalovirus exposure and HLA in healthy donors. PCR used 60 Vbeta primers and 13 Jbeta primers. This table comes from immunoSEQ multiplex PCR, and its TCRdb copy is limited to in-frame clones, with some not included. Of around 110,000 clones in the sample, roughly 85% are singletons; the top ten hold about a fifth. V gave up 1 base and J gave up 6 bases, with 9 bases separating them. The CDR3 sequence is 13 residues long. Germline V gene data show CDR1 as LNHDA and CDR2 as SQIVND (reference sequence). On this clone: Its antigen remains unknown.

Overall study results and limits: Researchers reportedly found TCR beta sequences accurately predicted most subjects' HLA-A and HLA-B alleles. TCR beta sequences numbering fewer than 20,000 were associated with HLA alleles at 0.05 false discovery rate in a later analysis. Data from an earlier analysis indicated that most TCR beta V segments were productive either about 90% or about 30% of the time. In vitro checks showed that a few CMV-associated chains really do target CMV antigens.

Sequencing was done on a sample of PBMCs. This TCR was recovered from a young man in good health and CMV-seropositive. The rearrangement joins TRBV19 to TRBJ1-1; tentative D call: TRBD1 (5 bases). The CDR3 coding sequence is TGTGCCAGTAGTATAGGTCAGGGCGCTGAAGCTTTCTTT. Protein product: CASSIGQGAEAFF.